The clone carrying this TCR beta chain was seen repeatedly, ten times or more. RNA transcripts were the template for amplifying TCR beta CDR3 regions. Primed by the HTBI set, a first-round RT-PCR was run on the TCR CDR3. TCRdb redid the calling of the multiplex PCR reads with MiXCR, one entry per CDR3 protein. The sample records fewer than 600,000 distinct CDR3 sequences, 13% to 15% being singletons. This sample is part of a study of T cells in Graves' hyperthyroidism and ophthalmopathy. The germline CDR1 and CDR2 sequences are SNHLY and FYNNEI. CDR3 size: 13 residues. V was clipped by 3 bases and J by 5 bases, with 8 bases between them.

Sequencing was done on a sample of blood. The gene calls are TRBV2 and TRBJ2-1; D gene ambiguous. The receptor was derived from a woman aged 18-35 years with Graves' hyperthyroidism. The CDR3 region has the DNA TGTGCCAGCAGTGAGTTGGGGAACAATGAGCAGTTCTTC. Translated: CASSELGNNEQFF. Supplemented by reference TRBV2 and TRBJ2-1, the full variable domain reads EPEVTQTPSHQVTQMGQEVILRCVPISNHLYFYWYRQILGQKVEFLVSFYNNEISEKSEIFDDQFSVERPDGSNFTLKIRSTKLEDSAMYFCASSELGNNEQFFGPGTRLTVL.